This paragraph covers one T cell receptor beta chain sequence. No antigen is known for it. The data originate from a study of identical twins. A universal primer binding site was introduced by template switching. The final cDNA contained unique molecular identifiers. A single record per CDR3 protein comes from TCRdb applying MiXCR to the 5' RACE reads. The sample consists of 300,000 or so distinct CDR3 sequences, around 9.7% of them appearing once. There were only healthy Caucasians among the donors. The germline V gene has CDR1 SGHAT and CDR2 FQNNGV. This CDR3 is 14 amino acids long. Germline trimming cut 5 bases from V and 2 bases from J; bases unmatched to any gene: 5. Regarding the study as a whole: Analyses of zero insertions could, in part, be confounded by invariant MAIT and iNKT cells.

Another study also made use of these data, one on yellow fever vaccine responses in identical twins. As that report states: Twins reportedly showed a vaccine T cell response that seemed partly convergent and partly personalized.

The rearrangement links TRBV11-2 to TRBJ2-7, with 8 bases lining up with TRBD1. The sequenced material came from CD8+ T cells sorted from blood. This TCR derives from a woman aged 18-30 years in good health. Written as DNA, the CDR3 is TGTGCCAGCAGCCTCTGGACAGGGACCTACGAGCAGTACTTC. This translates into CASSLWTGTYEQYF.